This TCR beta chain was profiled in a study of blood T cells in healthy people across ages. Study-level results: Changes in expanded clonotypes were possibly confounded, as the CMV status of donors was unknown.

Of note for this clonotype: Its antigen is still unknown.

The second PCR ran about 7 to 12 cycles with a sample-barcoded 5' primer and J-beta primers. TCRdb fed the 5' RACE reads into MiXCR, producing one record per CDR3 protein. The profile shows around 780,000 distinct CDR3 sequences, under 30% of them singletons. The CDR3 spans 15 residues. V lost 6 bases and J 4 bases, leaving 20 bases between the germline ends. Per germline, CDR1 SQVTM and CDR2 ANQGSEA. These data are also associated with another study on T cells of mothers and their children.

Sequencing was performed on blood. J is TRBJ2-3 and V is TRBV29-1, with TRBD2 as a possible D gene (7 bases). The origin of this receptor is a boy aged 5-17 years in good health. The CDR3 is CSVEAGARTADTQYF. The CDR3 coding sequence is TGCAGCGTGGAGGCGGGGGCACGAACGGCAGATACGCAGTATTTT.